The 18 T cell receptor beta chains given below trace back to one sample, sequenced in a study of T cell repertoires in cytomegalovirus infection. TCRdb redid the calling of the reads with MiXCR, one entry per CDR3 protein. The table has approximately 750,000 distinct CDR3 sequences, about 40% seen once. Material for sequencing was PBMCs. All receptors derive from a human donor in good health (CMV status not recorded). Some clones in this sample may be carry-over from other donors' samples.

The V call is TRBV18, the J call TRBJ2-5; TRBD1 agrees at 7 bases. Germline values: CDR1 KGHSH, CDR2 LQKENI. After removal of 3 bases from V and 2 bases from J, the junction contained 3 bases not matched to a gene. CDR3 length: 14 amino acids. The CDR3 reads CASSPWDRQETQYF. In DNA form, the CDR3 reads TGTGCCAGCTCACCGTGGGACAGACAAGAGACCCAGTACTTC.

This clonotype appeared a few times. The chain has TRBV11-3 and TRBJ2-3; TRBD1 matches at 7 bases. CDR1 is SGHNT, CDR2 YENEEA, per germline. The J segment lost 4 bases and the V segment lost 6 bases, leaving 7 bases of the junction unmatched. The CDR3 has 14 residues. The CDR3 nucleotides are TGTGCCAGCAGTTACAGGGGAGTCGCAGATACGCAGTATTTT. Amino acids: CASSYRGVADTQYF.

V is TRBV7-6 and J is TRBJ2-7, with 7 bases matching TRBD1. The CDR3 is 15 amino acids. The germline V gene has CDR1 SGHVS and CDR2 FNYEAQ. The V segment lost 6 bases and the J segment 2 bases; nucleotides outside the gene matches: 10. The CDR3 DNA sequence: TGTGCCAGCAGTATAACCCGAGGACAGGCCTACGAGCAGTACTTC. It codes for CASSITRGQAYEQYF.

This clonotype was counted only a few times. This rearrangement joins TRBV28 to TRBJ2-3, with 11 positions matching TRBD2. The CDR3 is 16 amino acids. Germline V gives CDR1 MDHEN, CDR2 SYDVKM. The ends lost 2 bases at V and 2 bases at J; junction bases unmatched: 3. The CDR3 coding sequence is TGTGCCAGCAGTTTAGCGGGACTAGCGGCCACAGATACGCAGTATTTT. This sequence encodes CASSLAGLAATDTQYF. The full variable domain, completed using reference TRBV28 and TRBJ2-3, is DVKVTQSSRYLVKRTGEKVFLECVQDMDHENMFWYRQDPGLGLRLIYFSYDVKMKEKGDIPEGYSVSREKKERFSLILESASTNQTSMYLCASSLAGLAATDTQYFGPGTRLTVL.

This clonotype was detected only a few times. The rearrangement uses TRBV7-9 and TRBJ1-5, with TRBD1 identical over 8 bases. This CDR3 spans 14 amino acids. With V trimmed by 5 bases and J by 6 bases, 6 bases remained unmatched. From germline, CDR1 is SEHNR and CDR2 FQNEAQ (reference sequence). CDR3 residues: CASSPQGVGQPQHF. The CDR3 coding sequence is TGTGCCAGCAGCCCACAGGGGGTCGGTCAGCCCCAGCATTTT.

This clonotype was seen more than once but under ten times. This sequence joins TRBV7-6 and TRBJ2-5; TRBD2 matches 9 bases. The V gene end was trimmed by 4 bases and the J gene end by 4 bases; junction bases not matched to a gene: 13. The CDR3 has 17 amino acids. Germline V CDR1 and CDR2: SGHVS, FNYEAQ. The CDR3 loop is CASSWVAGVGLGETQYF. CDR3 nucleotide sequence: TGTGCCAGCAGCTGGGTAGCGGGAGTGGGCCTCGGAGAGACCCAGTACTTC.

The chain combines TRBV19 with TRBJ2-1, with 16 positions matching TRBD2. Germline trimming cut 5 bases from V and 1 base from J; bases unmatched to any gene: 11. This CDR3 is built from 20 residues. The germline V gene has CDR1 LNHDA and CDR2 SQIVND (reference sequence). CDR3 nucleotide sequence: TGTGCCAGTAGTCCTCCGGGACTAGCGGGAGGGGGGGGGTCCTACAATGAGCAGTTCTTC. Residues: CASSPPGLAGGGGSYNEQFF.

V and J are TRBV20-1 and TRBJ2-2, with a weak D call TRBD2 (5 bases). V lost 0 bases and J lost 2, with 13 bases in between. CDR1 is DFQATT, CDR2 SNEGSKA, per germline (reference sequence). The CDR3 is made up of 16 amino acids. The CDR3 region is CSARDIEAVNTGELFF. The CDR3, as DNA: TGCAGTGCTAGAGATATAGAAGCGGTTAACACCGGGGAGCTGTTTTTT.

The table lists this clonotype with a few counts. The chain recombines TRBV12-3 or TRBV12-4 with TRBJ1-6, with TRBD1 matching 7 bases. The length of the CDR3 is 14 residues. J was trimmed by 8 bases and V by 6 bases; bases with no gene match: 7. The CDR3 nucleotides are TGTGCCAGCAGAGGAACTACAGGGGATTCACCCCTCCACTTT. It is translated as CASRGTTGDSPLHF.

As for this clonotype: The junction departs from germline at one end; a sequencing error may be responsible. The rearrangement uses TRBV5-1 and TRBJ1-1, with 8 bases lining up with TRBD1. The CDR3 sequence is 16 residues long. The germline V gene has CDR1 SGHRS and CDR2 YFSETQ. CDR3 nucleotides: TGCGCCAGCAGCCCGGGACAGGTCTTCGGGAACACGGAAGCTTTCTTT. As protein: CASSPGQVFGNTEAFF.

The chain carries TRBV11-2 and TRBJ2-2; 13 bases align to TRBD2. Germline CDR1 is SGHAT and CDR2 is FQNNGV. The CDR3 totals 18 residues. Unmatched junction bases numbered 10, after V lost 4 bases and J lost 5 bases. CDR3 sequence reads: CASSSKLAGGPRTGELFF. Written as DNA, the CDR3 is TGTGCCAGCAGCTCGAAACTAGCGGGAGGGCCGAGAACCGGGGAGCTGTTTTTT.

This clonotype was observed many times. The CDR3 reads CASRDTGSYEQYF. The CDR3 DNA follows: TGTGCCAGCAGGGACACCGGCTCCTACGAGCAGTACTTC. The gene calls are TRBV6-2 or TRBV6-3 and TRBJ2-7; maybe TRBD1 (5 bases). V lost 6 bases and J lost 0, with 9 bases in between. The CDR3 length is 13 residues. Germline-derived CDR1 and CDR2 are MNHEY and SVGEGT.

The CDR3 sequence: CASSVGQGALEQYF. The CDR3 DNA reads TGTGCCAGCAGCGTCGGACAGGGGGCATTAGAGCAGTACTTC. This chain links TRBV28 with TRBJ2-7; TRBD1 matches at 11 bases. CDR1 is MDHEN and CDR2 is SYDVKM in the germline V gene. The CDR3 sequence is 14 residues long. V was clipped by 6 bases and J by 7 bases; unmatched bases: 8. The full variable domain, rest sourced from reference TRBV28 and TRBJ2-7, is DVKVTQSSRYLVKRTGEKVFLECVQDMDHENMFWYRQDPGLGLRLIYFSYDVKMKEKGDIPEGYSVSREKKERFSLILESASTNQTSMYLCASSVGQGALEQYFGPGTRLTVT.

The chain combines TRBV19 with TRBJ1-2; TRBD1 aligns across 8 bases. CDR3 length: 14 residues. The junction had 10 bases not matched to a gene; V was cut back by 5 bases and J by 8 bases. CDR1 and CDR2 (germline): LNHDA, SQIVND (reference sequence). In DNA, the CDR3 is TGTGCCAGTAGTCCCAACAGGGGGTCTGGCGGCTACACCTTC. This encodes CASSPNRGSGGYTF.

This clonotype showed up just a few times. The gene calls are TRBV28 and TRBJ2-6; TRBD1 might be the D (6 bases). CDR1 MDHEN and CDR2 SYDVKM come from the germline V gene. There are 16 residues in the CDR3. Trimming pared 1 base from V and 2 bases from J, leaving 9 bases between. The CDR3 DNA sequence: TGTGCCAGCAGTTTATCCCACAGGGCTGGGGCCAACGTCCTGACTTTC. It specifies CASSLSHRAGANVLTF.

V and J are TRBV6-6 and TRBJ2-7; TRBD1 agrees at 8 bases. V dropped 6 bases and J dropped 5; count of bases not matched to a gene: 0. This CDR3 is built from 11 residues. Germline CDR1 and CDR2: MNHNY and SVGAGI (reference sequence). CDR3 nucleotide sequence: TGTGCCAGCAGGGGACAGGACGAGCAGTACTTC. It is translated as CASRGQDEQYF.

In its sample, this clonotype was seen many times. The V and J genes are TRBV7-2 and TRBJ2-5; 11 nucleotides line up with TRBD2. The junction had 8 bases not matched to a gene; V was cut back by 3 bases and J by 5 bases. CDR3 length: 16 amino acids. Germline CDR1 SGHTA, CDR2 FQGNSA. This chain's CDR3 is CASSFGLAGGTETQYF. CDR3 DNA sequence: TGTGCCAGCAGCTTCGGTCTAGCGGGAGGTACTGAGACCCAGTACTTC.

This clonotype was counted between two and nine times. The chain carries TRBV12-3 or TRBV12-4 and TRBJ2-1; D call uncertain. This CDR3 has 13 amino acids. V lost 1 base and J lost 6, with 7 bases in between. CDR3 DNA sequence: TGTGCCAGCAGTTTAGGAAGGGCCAATGAGCAGTTCTTC. Translating gives CASSLGRANEQFF.